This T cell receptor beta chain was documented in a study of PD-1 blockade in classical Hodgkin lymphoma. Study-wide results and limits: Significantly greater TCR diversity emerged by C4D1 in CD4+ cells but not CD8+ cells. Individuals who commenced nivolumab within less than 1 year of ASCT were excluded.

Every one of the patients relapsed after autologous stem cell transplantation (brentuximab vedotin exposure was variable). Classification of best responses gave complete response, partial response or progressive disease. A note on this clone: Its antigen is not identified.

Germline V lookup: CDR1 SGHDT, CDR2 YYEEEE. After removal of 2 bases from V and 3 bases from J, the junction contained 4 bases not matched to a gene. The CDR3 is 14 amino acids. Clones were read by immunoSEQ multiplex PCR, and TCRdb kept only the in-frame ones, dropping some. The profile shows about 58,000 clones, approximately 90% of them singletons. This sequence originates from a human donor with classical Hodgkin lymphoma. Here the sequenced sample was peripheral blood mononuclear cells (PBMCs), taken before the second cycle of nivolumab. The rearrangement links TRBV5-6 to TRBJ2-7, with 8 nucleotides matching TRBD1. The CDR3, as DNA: TGTGCCAGCAGCTTCGGCACAGGGGGCTACGAGCAGTACTTC. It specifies CASSFGTGGYEQYF.